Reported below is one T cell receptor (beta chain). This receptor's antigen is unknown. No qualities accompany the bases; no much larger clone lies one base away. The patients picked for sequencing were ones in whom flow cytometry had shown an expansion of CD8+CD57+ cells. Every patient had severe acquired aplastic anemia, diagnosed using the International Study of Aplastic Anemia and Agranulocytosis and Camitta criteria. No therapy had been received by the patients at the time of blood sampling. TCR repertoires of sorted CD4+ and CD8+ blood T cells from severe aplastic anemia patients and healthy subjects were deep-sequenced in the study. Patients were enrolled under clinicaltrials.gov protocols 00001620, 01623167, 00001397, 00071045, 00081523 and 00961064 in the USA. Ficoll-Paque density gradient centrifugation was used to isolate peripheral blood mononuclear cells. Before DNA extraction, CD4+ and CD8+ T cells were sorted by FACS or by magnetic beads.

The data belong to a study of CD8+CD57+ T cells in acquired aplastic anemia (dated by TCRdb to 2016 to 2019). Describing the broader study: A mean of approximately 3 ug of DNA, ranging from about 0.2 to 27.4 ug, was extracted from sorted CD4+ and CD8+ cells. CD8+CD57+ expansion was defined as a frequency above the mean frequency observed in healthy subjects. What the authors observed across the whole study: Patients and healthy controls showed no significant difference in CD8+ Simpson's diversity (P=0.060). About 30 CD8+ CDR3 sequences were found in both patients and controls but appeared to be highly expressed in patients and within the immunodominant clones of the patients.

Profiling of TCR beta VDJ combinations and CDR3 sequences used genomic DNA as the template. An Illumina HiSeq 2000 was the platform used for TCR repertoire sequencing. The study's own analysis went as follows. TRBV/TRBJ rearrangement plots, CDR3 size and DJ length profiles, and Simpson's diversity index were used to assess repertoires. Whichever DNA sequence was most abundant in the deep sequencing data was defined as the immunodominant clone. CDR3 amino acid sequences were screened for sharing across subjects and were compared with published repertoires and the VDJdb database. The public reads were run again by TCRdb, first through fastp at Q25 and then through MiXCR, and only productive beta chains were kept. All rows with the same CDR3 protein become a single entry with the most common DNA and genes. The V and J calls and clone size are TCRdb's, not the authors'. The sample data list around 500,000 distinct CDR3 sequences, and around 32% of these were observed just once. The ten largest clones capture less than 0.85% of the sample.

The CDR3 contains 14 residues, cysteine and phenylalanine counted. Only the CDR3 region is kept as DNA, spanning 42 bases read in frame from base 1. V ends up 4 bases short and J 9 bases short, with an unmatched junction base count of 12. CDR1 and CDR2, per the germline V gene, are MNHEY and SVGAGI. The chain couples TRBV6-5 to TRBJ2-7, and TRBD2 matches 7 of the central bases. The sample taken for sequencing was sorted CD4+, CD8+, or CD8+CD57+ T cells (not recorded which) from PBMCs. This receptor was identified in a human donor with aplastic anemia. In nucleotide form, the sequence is TGTGCCAGCAGTTCACCGGGACTATCCTTAGGGCAGTACTTC. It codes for CASSSPGLSLGQYF.